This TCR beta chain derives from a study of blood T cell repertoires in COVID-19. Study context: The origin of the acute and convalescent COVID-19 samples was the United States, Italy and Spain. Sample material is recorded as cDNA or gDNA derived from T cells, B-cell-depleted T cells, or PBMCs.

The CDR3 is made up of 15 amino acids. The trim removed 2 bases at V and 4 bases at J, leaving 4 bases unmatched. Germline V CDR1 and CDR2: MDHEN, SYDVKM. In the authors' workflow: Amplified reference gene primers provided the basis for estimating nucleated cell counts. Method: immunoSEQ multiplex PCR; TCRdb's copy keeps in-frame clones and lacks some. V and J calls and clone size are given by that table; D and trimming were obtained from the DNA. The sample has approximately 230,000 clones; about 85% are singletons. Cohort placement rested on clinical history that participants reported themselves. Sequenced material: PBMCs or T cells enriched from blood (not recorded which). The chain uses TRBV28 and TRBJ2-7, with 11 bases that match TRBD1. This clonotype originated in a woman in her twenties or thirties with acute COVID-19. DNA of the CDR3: TGTGCCAGCAGTTTAGGGGGGACAGGGGGGTACGAGCAGTACTTC. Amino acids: CASSLGGTGGYEQYF. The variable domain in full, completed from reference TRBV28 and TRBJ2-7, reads DVKVTQSSRYLVKRTGEKVFLECVQDMDHENMFWYRQDPGLGLRLIYFSYDVKMKEKGDIPEGYSVSREKKERFSLILESASTNQTSMYLCASSLGGTGGYEQYFGPGTRLTVT.